The clone carrying this TCR beta chain was seen at least ten times. The authors ran a second PCR of about 6 to 11 cycles using a sample-barcoded 5' primer and a J-beta primer mix. TCRdb redid the calling of the 5' RACE reads with MiXCR, one entry per CDR3 protein. Of over 500,000 distinct CDR3 sequences in the sample, over 40% were seen once. The sample is drawn from a study of blood T cells in healthy people across ages. In germline, CDR1 is SQVTM, CDR2 ANQGSEA. This CDR3 comprises 14 residues. The ends lost 6 bases at V and 3 bases at J; junction bases unmatched: 7. The chain employs TRBV29-1 and TRBJ1-1; TRBD1 aligns across 10 bases. Specimen: blood. The sequence was obtained from an elderly woman in good health. The CDR3 loop reads CSVTGGVVDTEAFF. The CDR3, as DNA: TGCAGCGTGACAGGGGGCGTTGTGGACACTGAAGCTTTCTTT.